This entry is about one T cell receptor beta chain. The antigen remains unidentified. This specimen comes from a study of PD-1 blockade in classical Hodgkin lymphoma. Assay: immunoSEQ multiplex PCR; the TCRdb copy retains only in-frame clones and omits some. The table lists 30,000 or so clones, around three quarters of them singletons. Relapses following autologous stem cell transplantation were seen in all patients, with brentuximab vedotin exposure varying. Overall study findings and caveats: A significant rise in TCR diversity by C4D1 was seen for CD4+ but not CD8+ cells. Newly diagnosed patients had diversity similar to the baseline diversity of complete responders. The origin of the repertoire differences remains undefined, with disease activity or prior therapy as possible causes.

Germline assignment: CDR1 SGHDT and CDR2 YYEEEE. Trimming cost V 0 bases and J 0 bases, with 10 bases left between them. The CDR3 has 15 amino acids. The sample in question was peripheral blood mononuclear cells (PBMCs), obtained before the second cycle of nivolumab. The chain couples TRBV5-6 to TRBJ2-7, with no clear D. This sequence originates from a human donor with classical Hodgkin lymphoma. CDR3 sequence: CASSLAGPTSYEQYF. As DNA, the CDR3 is TGTGCCAGCAGCTTGGCCGGGCCGACCTCCTACGAGCAGTACTTC.